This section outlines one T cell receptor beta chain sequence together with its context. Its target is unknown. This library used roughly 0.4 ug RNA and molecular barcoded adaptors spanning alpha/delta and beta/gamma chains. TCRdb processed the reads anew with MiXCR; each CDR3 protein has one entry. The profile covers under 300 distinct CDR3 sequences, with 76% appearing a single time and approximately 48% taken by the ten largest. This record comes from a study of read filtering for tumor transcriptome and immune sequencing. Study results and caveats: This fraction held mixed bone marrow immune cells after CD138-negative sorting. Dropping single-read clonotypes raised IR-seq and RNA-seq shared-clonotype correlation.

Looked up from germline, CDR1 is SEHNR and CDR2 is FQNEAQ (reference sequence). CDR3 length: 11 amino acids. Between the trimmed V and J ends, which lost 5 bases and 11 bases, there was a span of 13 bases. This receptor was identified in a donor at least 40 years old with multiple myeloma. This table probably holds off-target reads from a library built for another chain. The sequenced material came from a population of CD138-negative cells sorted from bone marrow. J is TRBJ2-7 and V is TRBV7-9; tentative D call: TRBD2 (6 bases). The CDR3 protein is CASSGLGGKYF. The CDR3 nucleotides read TGTGCCAGCAGCGGTCTAGGAGGGAAGTACTTC.